This T cell receptor (beta chain) was recorded in a study of CD8 T cells in Susac syndrome. About the research overall: Blood was drawn from patients with Susac syndrome. At that point, they were therapy-naive, on corticosteroids, or on intravenous immunoglobulin alone. The study's findings and limits: The authors acknowledged that the study's TCR sequencing and HLA analysis involved relatively few individuals. Susac syndrome CD4+ T cell repertoires showed no clonal expansion.

Only one count was recorded for this clonotype. Its target is not known. Purification of the CD8+ and CD4+ T cells relied on negative isolation, and TEMRA cells underwent FACS enrichment. With random hexamers, 0.5 to 1 ug RNA was reverse transcribed. TCRdb re-called the immunoSEQ multiplex PCR reads through MiXCR, storing one row per CDR3 protein. The data hold some 200,000 distinct CDR3 sequences, with approximately 96% observed a single time. V shed 8 bases and J 6 bases; nucleotides not matched to a gene: 1. There are 12 residues in the CDR3. Sequenced sample: CD4+ T cells from PBMCs. This chain connects TRBV12-3 or TRBV12-4 to TRBJ1-5, with TRBD1 matching 10 bases. The sequence was collected from a human donor with Susac syndrome. The CDR3 reads CASRDRGQPQHF. In DNA, the CDR3 is TGTGCCAGCCGGGACAGGGGTCAGCCCCAGCATTTT.